This T cell receptor (beta chain) was identified in a study of shared clonotypes between healthy human individuals. Whole-study context: The plates for each donor numbered three CD4 naive, three CD4 memory, two CD8 naive and one CD8 memory. Study-wide results and limits: Generally, naive subsets (rather than memory subsets) showed larger estimated richness.

The method was immunoSEQ multiplex PCR; TCRdb's version includes in-frame clones alone and lacks a portion of them. In the table there are about 1 million clones, more than 65% of which are singletons. There are 13 residues in the CDR3. Germline CDR1 and CDR2: MNHNS and SASEGT. V was pared by 6 bases and J by 6 bases, with 7 bases of the junction left unmatched. Each donor was a Caucasian adult residing in Nashville, Tennessee. Notes on this clone: What it recognizes is unknown.

The V call is TRBV6-1, the J call TRBJ1-2; 7 positions agree with TRBD1. The source is a man younger than 35 in good health. Sequencing was carried out using memory CD4+ T cells sorted from blood. Noted subset: CD45RA-negative fraction. CDR3 sequence: CASRKTGNDGYTF. CDR3 nucleotide sequence: TGTGCCAGCAGAAAGACAGGGAATGATGGCTACACCTTC.